The rows below give T cell receptor beta chains drawn from one sample of a study of beta chain features in type 1 diabetes. Sequencing was performed with immunoSEQ multiplex PCR; in TCRdb, only in-frame clones are kept and a portion is missing. The sample lists fewer than 250,000 clones, over 7.5% seen once, with 0.03% to 0.04% in the top ten. Input material: naive CD4+ T cells from blood. The receptors were gathered from a woman aged 18-29 years in good health. CDR3s include the opening cysteine and the closing phenylalanine or tryptophan. D genes are given only for firm matches. Clone size appears in some rows only: once, few, many, or a class for an expanded clone.

TRBJ1-2	TRBV5-4	.	TRBD1	TGTGCCAGCAGCAGAGAACAGGGGGCGGGCGGCTACACCTTC	CASSREQGAGGYTF
TRBJ1-2	TRBV7-9	.	.	TGTGCCAGCAGCTTACCCACAGGGTCATTGAGCTACACCTTC	CASSLPTGSLSYTF
TRBJ2-5	TRBV27	.	TRBD1	TGTGCCAGCAGTATGAGGACAGGGGGCCTCCAAGAGACCCAGTACTTC	CASSMRTGGLQETQYF
TRBJ1-2	TRBV6-1	.	TRBD1	TGTGCCACCGAGCGACGACAGGGGGCGAACTATGGCTACACCTTC	CATERRQGANYGYTF
TRBJ2-6	TRBV9	few	TRBD2	TGTGCCAGCAGACGGGGAGCGGGGCTCAACTCTGGGGCCAACGTCCTGACTTTC	CASRRGAGLNSGANVLTF
TRBJ2-2	TRBV10-3	few	.	TGTGCCATCACTGAAAGGGGGATTCTATCCGGGGAGCTGTTTTTT	CAITERGILSGELFF
TRBJ1-1	TRBV18	few	.	TGTGCCAGCTCACGAAACAGGGATGCCACTGAAGCTTTCTTT	CASSRNRDATEAFF
TRBJ2-7	TRBV5-1	.	.	TGCGCCAGCAGCTCTCAGGGATTCGACTACGAGCAGTACTTC	CASSSQGFDYEQYF
TRBJ2-3	TRBV6-5	few	.	TGTGCCAGCAGTTTCACCCACGGGGATACGCAGTATTTT	CASSFTHGDTQYF
TRBJ1-2	TRBV7-2	.	TRBD1	TGTGCCAGCAGCTTGAGGGGGCGCAGGGGCTACACCTTC	CASSLRGRRGYTF
TRBJ2-2	TRBV5-6	few	.	TGTGCCAGCAGCTTTCCTCTGTCCACCGGGGAGCTGTTTTTT	CASSFPLSTGELFF
TRBJ1-4	TRBV5-4	.	TRBD1	TGTGCCAGCAGCTTGCCGGGACAGGCTAATGAAAAACTGTTTTTT	CASSLPGQANEKLFF
TRBJ1-6	TRBV5-6	.	TRBD1	TGTGCCAGCCGGACAGGGTTGGATTCACCCCTCCACTTT	CASRTGLDSPLHF
TRBJ1-3	TRBV10-3	few	.	TGTGCCATCAGTGATCGACAGTCTTCCCCTGGAAACACCATATATTTT	CAISDRQSSPGNTIYF
TRBJ2-7	TRBV18	few	.	TGTGCCAGCTCACCCCTGTCGACAGACATCTCCTACGAGCAGTACTTC	CASSPLSTDISYEQYF
TRBJ2-7	TRBV4-1	few	TRBD2	TGCGCCAGCAGCCAAGGGGAGGCGGGGGACGAGCAGTACTTC	CASSQGEAGDEQYF
TRBJ1-2	TRBV2	few	.	TGTGCCAGCAGTGAGGAGGGGTTCTATGGCTACACCTTC	CASSEEGFYGYTF
TRBJ1-5	TRBV19	few	TRBD1	TGTGCCAGTAGTACGACAGGGACAGGAGGATCCCAACTTCGGGCCCAGCATTTT	CASSTTGTGGSQLRAQHF
TRBJ1-1	TRBV20-1	few	.	TGCAGTGCTACCCGAACTGAAGAAGCTTTCTTT	CSATRTEEAFF
TRBJ2-1	TRBV5-1	few	.	TGCGCCAGCAGCTTGGCCGTGCCCAGCTCCTACAATGAGCAGTTCTTC	CASSLAVPSSYNEQFF
TRBJ2-1	TRBV5-8	.	TRBD2	TGTGCCAGCAGCCCTACTAGCGTCTCCTACAATGAGCAGTTCTTC	CASSPTSVSYNEQFF
TRBJ2-2	TRBV6-6	.	TRBD1	TGTGCCAGCAGTTACCCACAGGGGCGTAACACCGGGGAGCTGTTTTTT	CASSYPQGRNTGELFF
TRBJ2-7	TRBV10-3	few	.	TGTGCCATCAGTGAGTCAGGGGATTACTACGAGCAGTACTTC	CAISESGDYYEQYF
TRBJ1-1	TRBV7-2	.	.	TGTGCCAGCAGCCGACGAAGACAGTCGGACACTGAAGCTTTCTTT	CASSRRRQSDTEAFF
TRBJ1-2	TRBV5-1	few	TRBD1	TGCGCCAGCAGCTTCGCACAGGGGCCCTCTTCGGAGGGCTACACCTTC	CASSFAQGPSSEGYTF
TRBJ2-1	TRBV5-4	few	TRBD2	TGTGCCAGCAGCTCCCTTTCTAGCGGGAGGGACCCCTCCTACAATGAGCAGTTCTTC	CASSSLSSGRDPSYNEQFF
TRBJ1-1	TRBV4-2	.	.	TGTGCCAGCAGCCAAGGTTTACAGGGACCGATGAACACTGAAGCTTTCTTT	CASSQGLQGPMNTEAFF
TRBJ2-7	TRBV30	few	TRBD1	TGTGCCTGGAGTGGCAGGGGGCTCTACGAGCAGTACTTC	CAWSGRGLYEQYF
TRBJ1-1	TRBV6-1	few	.	TGTGCCAGCGGTCAGGGGAAAGCTTTCTTT	CASGQGKAFF
TRBJ2-3	TRBV7-7	.	TRBD2	TGTGCCAGCAGCAAGACTAGCGGGGCAGATACGCAGTATTTT	CASSKTSGADTQYF
TRBJ1-4	TRBV9	.	.	TGTGCCAGCAGCGTAGTCCCGGTCTCGACTAATGAAAAACTGTTTTTT	CASSVVPVSTNEKLFF
TRBJ2-7	TRBV30	few	TRBD2	TGTGCCTGGAGTCCTCCGGGACTAGCGGGAGGGCCGCCATACGAGCAGTACTTC	CAWSPPGLAGGPPYEQYF
TRBJ1-5	TRBV5-1	.	TRBD1	TGCGCCAGCAGCCCTGACAGGGGTGGTCAGCCCCAGCATTTT	CASSPDRGGQPQHF
TRBJ2-3	TRBV5-4	few	.	TGTGCCAGCAGACCCCTAGGGGGAAGGCCAGATACGCAGTATTTT	CASRPLGGRPDTQYF
TRBJ1-5	TRBV19	few	TRBD1	TGTGCCAGTAGTATAGCGCCTGACAGGGATCAGCCCCAGCATTTT	CASSIAPDRDQPQHF
TRBJ2-7	TRBV5-5	few	.	TGTGCCAGCAGCTTAGAGACGGGGGAGCAGTACTTC	CASSLETGEQYF
TRBJ1-2	TRBV11-1	.	TRBD1	TGTGCCAGCAGCTTAGGACAGGGGGCGTTCGGCTACACCTTC	CASSLGQGAFGYTF
TRBJ2-1	TRBV11-2	.	TRBD2	TGTGCCAGCAGCTTAACGGGAGGGCGCTCCTACAATGAGCAGTTCTTC	CASSLTGGRSYNEQFF
TRBJ2-7	TRBV11-3	few	.	TGTGCCAGCAGCACCAGGGGCTCCTACGAGCAGTACTTC	CASSTRGSYEQYF
TRBJ2-7	TRBV7-6	few	.	TGTGCCAGCAGCTTGGGGGGGCAAAAGGCTCGCGAGCAGTACTTC	CASSLGGQKAREQYF
TRBJ1-1	TRBV5-1	few	.	TGCGCCAGCAGCCCACAGGAAATCATGAACACTGAAGCTTTCTTT	CASSPQEIMNTEAFF
TRBJ1-1	TRBV11-2	.	.	TGTGCCAGCAGCTTAGGTAGGAACACTGAAGCTTTCTTT	CASSLGRNTEAFF
TRBJ2-3	TRBV7-9	.	TRBD1	TGTGCCAGCAGCTTAGGGACAGGGAGCACAGATACGCAGTATTTT	CASSLGTGSTDTQYF
TRBJ1-1	TRBV9	.	TRBD1	TGTGCCAGCAGCGTCTCGGGACAGGGAGTCTTGGGCACTGAAGCTTTCTTT	CASSVSGQGVLGTEAFF
TRBJ2-7	TRBV4-2	few	TRBD2	TGTGCCAGCAGCCAAGATGGGAGGGGAGACTACTACGAGCAGTACTTC	CASSQDGRGDYYEQYF
TRBJ1-2	TRBV7-3	.	.	TGTGCCAGCAGTTCAGCAGGGAACTATGGCTACACCTTC	CASSSAGNYGYTF